A selection of T cell receptor beta chains follows, all from one sample in a study of T-cell memory formation after mild COVID-19. TCRdb re-analysed the 5' RACE reads in MiXCR, keeping a single row per CDR3 protein. The sample has 450,000 to 700,000 distinct CDR3 sequences; approximately 18% are singletons. The sequenced material came from PBMCs or a T cell subset sorted from them (not recorded which). All receptors derive from an adult woman who had mild COVID-19 (a few samples of this study predate the infection). Cell type and time point are not known. CDR3s include the opening cysteine and the closing phenylalanine or tryptophan. A D gene is named only where the DNA matches it firmly. For some rows the clone size is stated as once, few or many, or as a class when expanded; others skip it.

TRBJ1-1 | . | . | TRBV29-1 | CSVEGVSLNTEAFF | TGCAGCGTTGAAGGGGTTAGTCTGAACACTGAAGCTTTCTTT
TRBJ2-1 | . | TRBD2 | TRBV7-9 | CASSVGLAGPPGNEQFF | TGTGCCAGCAGCGTGGGACTAGCGGGCCCCCCAGGAAATGAGCAGTTCTTC
TRBJ2-2 | few | TRBD2 | TRBV4-3 | CASSPHPSGRSSGELFF | TGCGCCAGCAGCCCACACCCTAGCGGGAGGAGTTCCGGGGAGCTGTTTTTT
TRBJ2-7 | . | TRBD1 | TRBV6-5 | CASSSRLTGTGTYEQYF | TGTGCCAGCAGTTCGAGGCTAACCGGGACAGGGACGTACGAGCAGTACTTC
TRBJ2-7 | . | . | TRBV2 | CASTRPEGSSDSYEQYF | TGTGCCAGCACCAGACCCGAAGGGTCGTCAGACTCCTACGAGCAGTACTTC
TRBJ1-1 | few | TRBD1 | TRBV5-1 | CASSPGYWTGEWNTEAFF | TGCGCCAGCAGCCCCGGGTATTGGACAGGGGAATGGAACACTGAAGCTTTCTTT
TRBJ1-1 | few | . | TRBV6-5 | CASTIKLTGTEAFF | TGTGCCAGCACCATAAAACTGACCGGGACTGAAGCTTTCTTT
TRBJ1-5 | few | . | TRBV20-1 | CSARDPRRYNQPQHF | TGCAGTGCTAGAGATCCCCGAAGATACAATCAGCCCCAGCATTTT
TRBJ2-3 | . | . | TRBV6-5 | CASSYFAGLRQDTQYF | TGTGCCAGCAGTTACTTTGCGGGACTTCGTCAAGATACGCAGTATTTT
TRBJ2-3 | many | . | TRBV12-3/TRBV12-4 | CASSFSIPDTQYF | TGTGCCAGCAGTTTCAGTATCCCAGATACGCAGTATTTT
TRBJ2-7 | . | TRBD2 | TRBV7-9 | CASSHSSGRYEQYF | TGTGCCAGCAGCCACTCTAGCGGGAGGTACGAGCAGTACTTC
TRBJ2-6 | few | TRBD2 | TRBV15 | CATSSGGASGANVLTF | TGTGCCACCTCCAGCGGGGGGGCATCTGGGGCCAACGTCCTGACTTTC
TRBJ2-5 | few | TRBD2 | TRBV9 | CASSFGLAGVQETQYF | TGTGCCAGCAGCTTCGGACTAGCGGGGGTACAAGAGACCCAGTACTTC
TRBJ1-5 | . | . | TRBV4-1 | CASSASIIRGSNQPQHF | TGCGCCAGCAGCGCGTCGATTATTAGGGGGAGCAATCAGCCCCAGCATTTT
TRBJ2-3 | . | TRBD1 | TRBV6-6 | CASRAGQGTDTQYF | TGTGCCAGCAGGGCCGGACAGGGCACAGATACGCAGTATTTT
TRBJ2-2 | few | TRBD2 | TRBV5-1 | CASTASSGSNTGELFF | TGCGCCAGCACAGCAAGTAGCGGGTCGAACACCGGGGAGCTGTTTTTT